This entry features one T cell receptor (beta chain) sequence. The antigen remains undetermined. This record comes from a study of cytomegalovirus exposure and HLA in healthy donors. The table came from immunoSEQ multiplex PCR; TCRdb's copy has only in-frame clones and leaves some out. Of around 60,000 clones in the sample, over 75% were seen once. General study results and limits: Cytomegalovirus-associated status was assigned to about 180 TCR beta chains.

Sequenced input: PBMCs. The clonotype comes from a man aged 18 to 29 in good health and CMV-seronegative.

The CDR3 DNA follows: TGCGCCAGCAGTTCCAACAGGGATACTGAAGCTTTCTTT. This translates into CASSSNRDTEAFF. This chain joins TRBV10-1 and TRBJ1-1; perhaps TRBD1 as D (6 bases). V was shortened by 5 bases and J by 5 bases, with 12 bases between the two germline ends. The length of the CDR3 is 13 residues. CDR1 and CDR2 (germline): WNHNN, SYGVQD (reference sequence).